This is a list of T cell receptor beta chains from one sample in a study of cytomegalovirus exposure and HLA in healthy donors. Method: immunoSEQ multiplex PCR; TCRdb's copy keeps in-frame clones and lacks some. The sample includes roughly 140,000 clones, 76% of them seen just once. Input material: PBMCs. The receptors stem from a woman aged 40 to 50 in good health and CMV-seronegative. CDR3s include the opening cysteine and the closing phenylalanine or tryptophan. D genes are given only for firm matches. The listing skips clone size in some rows; elsewhere it reads once, few, many or a size class.

.	TRBV6-1	.	TRBJ2-5	TGTGCCAGCAGTTCATCTCAGGAGACCCAGTACTTC	CASSSSQETQYF
.	TRBV18	once	TRBJ1-1	TGTGCCAGCTCACTTATGGATCTAAGTAATCAGGCCTCTGAAGCTTTCTTT	CASSLMDLSNQASEAFF
TRBD2	TRBV7-9	once	TRBJ2-7	TGTTCCAGCAGCTTTCAAGCGGGAGACTACGAGCAGTACTTC	CSSSFQAGDYEQYF
TRBD1	TRBV4-2	.	TRBJ2-7	TGTGCCAGCAGCCAAGGGGACAGCACCTACGAGCAGTACTTC	CASSQGDSTYEQYF
.	TRBV15	few	TRBJ1-5	TGTGCCACCAGCAGAGTTGTCTGGACAGACAATCAGCCCCAGCATTTT	CATSRVVWTDNQPQHF
.	TRBV15	.	TRBJ2-7	TGTGCCACCAGCAGAGAGGCAGGTAGGGGTACCCACGAGCAGTACTTC	CATSREAGRGTHEQYF
.	TRBV7-2	.	TRBJ1-1	TGTGCCAGCAGCTCCTATTACACTGAAGCTTTCTTT	CASSSYYTEAFF
.	TRBV29-1	.	TRBJ2-1	TGCAGCGTTGGAGAGTGGCCCAATGAGCAGTTCTTC	CSVGEWPNEQFF
.	TRBV10-1	.	TRBJ1-2	TGCGCCAGCAGTGAGTCGAAGGGGCAGGCGAACAACTATGGCTACACCTTC	CASSESKGQANNYGYTF
TRBD1	TRBV5-8	.	TRBJ2-7	TGTGCCAGCAGCTCCCTAGGACAGGGTTCCTACGAGCAGTACTTC	CASSSLGQGSYEQYF
TRBD1	TRBV2	once	TRBJ1-5	TGTGCCAGCAGTGGACAGGGGAATCAGCCCCAGCATTTT	CASSGQGNQPQHF
TRBD1	TRBV5-1	few	TRBJ1-1	TGCGCCAGCAGCTTGGCGTCAGGGGGCATGGGGACTGAAGCTTTCTTT	CASSLASGGMGTEAFF
TRBD1	TRBV5-1	.	TRBJ1-1	TGCGCCAGCAGCTTGACAGGGGGCACTGAAGCTTTCTTT	CASSLTGGTEAFF
.	TRBV2	.	TRBJ2-3	TGTGCCAGCAGTCTCGGCGGAGATACGCAGTATTTT	CASSLGGDTQYF
.	TRBV6-1	.	TRBJ2-7	TGTGCCACCTCGGCGGGGCACCAACTCTACGAGCAGTACTTC	CATSAGHQLYEQYF
TRBD2	TRBV28	once	TRBJ2-7	TGTGCCAGCAGGGTTACTAGCGGGAGAGCCTACGAGCAGTACTTC	CASRVTSGRAYEQYF
TRBD1	TRBV28	.	TRBJ1-2	TGTGCCAGCATTCCGGGACAGCCTAACTATGGCTACACCTTC	CASIPGQPNYGYTF
.	TRBV19	.	TRBJ2-2	TGTGCCAGTAATGAACAGGGGAACACCGGGGAGCTGTTTTTT	CASNEQGNTGELFF
.	TRBV5-4	.	TRBJ1-2	TGTGCCAGCAGCTCTTCTCTAACAGCTTGGAACTATGGCTACACCTTC	CASSSSLTAWNYGYTF
.	TRBV7-9	.	TRBJ1-3	TGTGCCAGCAGCCACAGGAGAAACTCTGGAAACACCATATATTTT	CASSHRRNSGNTIYF
TRBD1	TRBV5-4	few	TRBJ2-3	TGTGCCAGCAGCTTGGGGCGGGACAGGGGGCGCGTCACAGATACGCAGTATTTT	CASSLGRDRGRVTDTQYF
.	TRBV27	.	TRBJ2-6	TGTGCCAGCAGTTTATCGGGGCCCTCTGGGGCCAACGTCCTGACTTTC	CASSLSGPSGANVLTF
.	TRBV28	.	TRBJ2-7	TGTGCCAGCAGTTTTTACGGGAGCCCTTCCTACGAGCAGTACTTC	CASSFYGSPSYEQYF
TRBD1	TRBV5-1	.	TRBJ2-3	TGCGCCAGCAGCTTGGGGGGACAGGGGTTCACAGATACGCAGTATTTT	CASSLGGQGFTDTQYF
.	TRBV21-1	few	TRBJ1-2	TGTGCCAGCAGCCTGGTCATCCGGAACTATGGCTACACCTTC	CASSLVIRNYGYTF
.	TRBV5-1	.	TRBJ2-2	TGCGCCAGCAGCTTGGGCGGGACGAACACCGGGGAGCTGTTTTTT	CASSLGGTNTGELFF
.	TRBV2	.	TRBJ1-4	TGTGCCAGCAGTGGGTATGGACAAATAAATGAAAAACTGTTTTTT	CASSGYGQINEKLFF
.	TRBV2	.	TRBJ1-1	TGTGCCGGCAGTGAACCTGGGAGAACTGAAGCTTTCTTT	CAGSEPGRTEAFF
TRBD1	TRBV5-6	.	TRBJ2-7	TGTGCCAGCAGCTTAGGGGACAGCAGCTACGAGCAGTACTTC	CASSLGDSSYEQYF
.	TRBV6-4	.	TRBJ1-1	TGTGCCAGCAGTGACGGTCGGGGACATAACACTGAAGCTTTCTTT	CASSDGRGHNTEAFF
.	TRBV27	.	TRBJ1-1	TGTGCCAGCCACCGCCCCTCAGCAGGGGAAGCTTTCTTT	CASHRPSAGEAFF
.	TRBV7-9	few	TRBJ1-1	TGTGCCAGCAGCTCCCAAGGGGGTGCGGGCACTGAAGCTTTCTTT	CASSSQGGAGTEAFF
.	TRBV6-6	.	TRBJ2-2	TGTGCCACCCGGGACACGAACACCGGGGAGCTGTTTTTT	CATRDTNTGELFF
TRBD1	TRBV5-1	once	TRBJ1-3	TGCGCCAGCAGCTCGACAGGGGCAACCGCTGGAAACACCATATATTTT	CASSSTGATAGNTIYF
TRBD1	TRBV19	.	TRBJ2-5	TGTGCCAGTAGTTCTGATGGGGACAGGGGAAAGACCCAGTACTTC	CASSSDGDRGKTQYF
.	TRBV7-8	.	TRBJ2-3	TGTGCCAGCAGCTTGTCACACACAGATACGCAGTATTTT	CASSLSHTDTQYF
.	TRBV5-4	once	TRBJ2-2	TGTGCCAGCAGCTTGGGGGAGGACACCGGGGAGCTGTTTTTT	CASSLGEDTGELFF
.	TRBV6-5	.	TRBJ1-2	TGTGCCAGCAGGTCCGCACAGGGTGTGTGGGGCTACACCTTC	CASRSAQGVWGYTF
.	TRBV7-8	.	TRBJ2-1	TGTGCCAGCAGCTTGGCAAGCTCCTACAATGAGCAGTTCTTC	CASSLASSYNEQFF
.	TRBV6-1	few	TRBJ1-5	TGTGCCAGCAGTGAATTAAGGGGGTATCAGCCCCAGCATTTT	CASSELRGYQPQHF
TRBD1	TRBV6-1	once	TRBJ1-2	TGTGCCACCCAGGAAGAGGGGGCCTCTGGATATGGCTACACCTTC	CATQEEGASGYGYTF